This T cell receptor (beta chain) stems from a study of Ad26.COV2.S vaccination and SARS-CoV-2 variants. Study as a whole: The authors gave Ad26.COV2.S intramuscularly, either once or twice 56 days apart. Study results and limitations: While placebo recipients had lower spike-specific TCR breadth, vaccine recipients had more.

Trimming took 0 bases from V and 6 from J, leaving 14 bases between them. The CDR3 runs to 15 residues. Germline V gene lookup returns CDR1 SGDLS and CDR2 YYNGEE. Assay used: immunoSEQ multiplex PCR; TCRdb lists only in-frame clones, some missing. This sample has some 320,000 clones, with 70% to 90% found just once. As to this clone: The antigen is undetermined.

Noted treatment: roughly 20 received Ad26.COV2.S at low or high dose, single or two shots; roughly 5 received placebo; per-sample allocation not given. The samples date from day 63 after the first vaccine or placebo injection. The TCR was taken from a person aged 18 to 59 who received the Ad26.COV2.S COVID-19 vaccine or a placebo. The J gene is TRBJ2-3, the V gene TRBV9; no definite D call. Here the sequenced sample was peripheral blood, taken in a trial of Ad26.COV2.S vaccine versus placebo. The CDR3 loop is CASSVGAGAMDTQYF. The CDR3 coding sequence is TGTGCCAGCAGCGTAGGGGCAGGCGCTATGGATACGCAGTATTTT.